The entry below gives a single T cell receptor (beta chain) sequence along with its context. No antigen is known for it. Qualities for individual bases were not recorded, and no much larger clone is one base off. The cohort consisted of hundreds of healthy bone marrow donors. At the time of sampling, all cohort members were nominally healthy, though unrecorded immune exposures were likely present. The donor tested CMV seropositive and was one of the 289 seropositive cohort members. Every donor gave a peripheral blood sample, and the peripheral blood mononuclear cells from that sample were used for TCR beta sequencing. The Qiagen DNeasy Blood Extraction Kit was used to extract genomic DNA from the blood cell samples. This sample was included in a study of cytomegalovirus exposure and HLA in healthy donors (TCRdb year 2017). Looking at the study overall: An earlier analysis of about 560 of the donors reported about 260 Gb of sequence data and approximately 120 million unique TCR beta sequences obtained from about 180 million T cells. Among the roughly 410 genotyped donors, around 81% belonged to the genetic ancestry cluster associated with self-reported Caucasian donors. The study was designed to test whether signatures of past pathogen exposure could be identified by cataloging public T cell receptors. All discovery cohort repertoires had been generated using a single sequencing platform. In the later analysis, no new phenotypic data were used to find candidate immune exposures; instead, reliance was placed on TCR beta sequences and their occurrence across donors. Typing coverage differed by locus: A, B, C, DRB1 and DQB1 were typed in roughly 629-630 donors, DQA1 in about 500, DPA1 in nearly 610, and DPB1 in roughly 470. HLA typing covered class I and class II loci at four-digit resolution. About 330 gigabases of sequencing data and around 85 million unique TCR sequences made up an early release that covered roughly 670 HLA-typed donors. An earlier analysis of some 600 of the donors applied high-throughput TCR beta sequencing to assess whether each TCR beta V gene segment acted as functional or pseudogenic. A later genetic analysis took genome-wide SNP genotypes for about three fifths of the roughly 670 donors and used that subset as a discovery cohort. In a later analysis, previously published TCR beta repertoires from several hundred donors were re-analyzed and high-resolution HLA genotyping was added so that TCR occurrence patterns could be studied. Alongside the repertoire data, information on donor age, sex, ethnicity and CMV serostatus was compiled. Because of strong linkage in the cohort, roughly 5 DR-DQ haplotypes were treated as single units for association and clustering. The study used immunosequencing to profile the T cell repertoires of about 670 subjects and linked those repertoires to cytomegalovirus serostatus. A separate validation cohort of 100 to 150 different subjects was used in addition to the roughly 670-subject first cohort. On average, roughly 250,000 unique TCR beta nucleotide sequences were sequenced per donor among more than 350 genotyped donors of the cohort, with roughly 18% of those sequences being non-productive. High-throughput TCR immunosequencing, statistical association of individual TCRs with disease status, and machine learning were combined to predict cytomegalovirus infection status.

The paper's findings and limits, for the study overall: In a later analysis, TCR association rates were found to vary across HLA loci, with the most associated TCRs seen for DRB1 alleles and the fewest for HLA-C alleles. According to the authors, the approach could potentially be generalized to other disease states and immunological phenotypes. For the cohort, immune exposure information was limited to CMV serostatus. Linkage disequilibrium might explain the correlated functional status among segregating V segments, but an unknown experimental factor could not be excluded. The presence/absence analyses assumed that sequencing depth was roughly uniform across donors, and that assumption may not be true. In a later genetic analysis, a missense DCLRE1C variant was associated with V-gene and J-gene trimming of TCR beta chains, and the association was replicated in an independent cohort. In a later genetic analysis, fewer N-insertions in productive TCRs were reported among donors in an Asian-associated ancestry cluster than the approximately 670-donor mean. The cohort was sequenced for TCR beta chains only, and without alpha or paired-chain data the features that could be detected were limited. The classifier was reported to diagnose cytomegalovirus status with high specificity and sensitivity in both the original and validation cohorts. In a later analysis, HLA-associated TCR beta chains showed more clonal expansion and lower generation probabilities than non-associated chains that were equally common. Several of the top co-occurrence clusters appeared to be linked to parvovirus B19, influenza, CMV and Epstein-Barr virus, according to a later analysis. Broadly in line with IMGT annotations, most TCR beta V segments showed up in productive rearrangements about 87% or about 30% of the time in an earlier analysis of about 500 of the donors. HLA typing was unavailable for some donors at each locus, so association tests used only the typed subset. Most TCR sequences were seen in very few donors, while some public TCRs were found in many individuals. When HLA alleles, especially DR and DQ, strongly co-occurred, attributing TCR associations to individual alleles was difficult. The earlier analysis of fewer than 750 of the donors excluded 15 to 20 rarely observed V segments, including chromosome 9 orphons, because counts were too low. The sequencing pipeline was judged likely to have produced a cluster of highly shared sequence variants as a technical artifact. A further reported finding was that TCR beta sequences accurately predicted the HLA-A and HLA-B alleles for most subjects in the first cohort. The study listed 150 to 200 TCR beta chains as associated with cytomegalovirus. In a later analysis, 15,000 to 20,000 TCR beta sequences were associated with specific HLA alleles at a false discovery rate of 0.05. In vitro tests confirmed that three of the cytomegalovirus-associated TCR beta chains recognize cytomegalovirus antigens. In a later analysis, most CMV-associated TCR beta chains were found to appear HLA-restricted, with HLA associations seemingly driven largely by CMV exposure.

Libraries were made using the immunoSEQ multiplex PCR assay. For the multiplex PCR, a mixture combining 60 forward primers for TCR Vbeta segments and 13 reverse primers for TCR Jbeta segments was used. A multiplex PCR assay on genomic DNA amplified the CDR3 region of rearranged TCR beta genes. Amplified TCR beta libraries were sequenced as 87-base-pair reads on the Illumina HiSeq System. In the source study's methods: In a later analysis, about 80 million unique TCR beta chains were counted across the approximately 640 repertoires, and around 10 million of these chains were shared by at least two donors. A nearest-neighbor algorithm error-corrected the raw reads and collapsed the reads into unique sequences, merging closely related sequences to remove PCR and sequencing errors. CDR3 sequences were aligned to IMGT reference sequences to assign V, D and J gene segments. For a sequence to be retained, a match of at least six nucleotides to both a V gene segment and a J gene segment was required. A rearrangement counted as productive if the CDR3 had no stop codons and remained in frame with V and J, and every other rearrangement counted as non-productive. Following IMGT convention, CDR3 was defined as the stretch from the second conserved V-encoded cysteine up to the conserved J-encoded phenylalanine. The earlier analysis of roughly 590 of the donors excluded sequences that lacked an unambiguous match to a single V gene segment. An earlier analysis of roughly 590 of the donors called V segments functional above 56.7% productive rearrangements and segregating when the between-donor standard deviation exceeded 5%. To diagnose cytomegalovirus status from the catalog of TCR beta chain sequences, a statistical classification framework was built. V and J gene assignment, in a later analysis, came from comparing TCR nucleotide sequences with IMGT/GENE-DB human TR gene sequences. Using the TCRdist pipeline, a later analysis assigned CDR3 sequences along with most-parsimonious VDJ recombination scenarios. A later analysis defined each TCR beta chain by its CDR3 amino acid sequence plus V-gene family, and excluded reads lacking a unique V-gene family. A later analysis removed several hundred highly shared, low-generation-probability nucleotide sequences to deal with suspected cross-contamination and a sequencing artifact. A later analysis calculated a clonal expansion index for each public chain from normalized within-repertoire ranks of inferred template counts. A later analysis computed generation probabilities with a VDJ recombination model fitted to out-of-frame rearrangements, and checked the results against IGoR. In a later analysis, hypergeometric tests were used to score TCR-TCR, TCR-HLA and TCR-CMV co-occurrence, with a repertoire-size bias correction applied to TCR pairs. In a later analysis, false discovery rates were estimated by permuting HLA or CMV assignments 20 times. In a later analysis, co-occurring TCRs were grouped using DBSCAN, and TCRdist sequence similarity was added for clustering within HLA-allele-positive subsets. Repertoires with fewer than 30,000 or more than 120,000 public chains, plus five repertoires with anomalous nucleotide sharing, were excluded from co-occurrence clustering. TCRdb holds this immuneACCESS table with in-frame rearrangements only. Some clones are missing; in checked studies, unresolved V genes explain under half, and the rest has no known cause. V, J and clone size are taken as reported in that table, and D and trimming were inferred from the DNA itself. In this sample the table shows about 50,000 clones, 60% to 80% of which occur a single time. Less than 3% of the sample lies in the top ten.

Source material: PBMCs. The source is a woman between 40 and 50 years old in good health and CMV-seropositive.

The CDR3 loop reads CASRTQNTGELFF. The base sequence is TGTGCCAGCCGGACTCAGAACACCGGGGAGCTGTTTTTT. The receptor chain draws on TRBV6-5 and TRBJ2-2; the best D guess is TRBD2, with 5 bases matching. The CDR3, cysteine through phenylalanine, is 13 amino acids long. The sequence is cut down to CDR3 DNA, 39 bases in frame from base 1. In the germline V gene, CDR1 corresponds to MNHEY and CDR2 to SVGAGI. V and J lose 8 bases and 1 base, and a span of 8 bases separates them.